This TCR beta chain was found in a study of T-cell reconstitution after alpha-beta-depleted transplantation in children. Whole-study results and caveats: The study reportedly traced alpha-beta T cells about two months after transplant to several hundred expanded graft clones. The high TCRbeta diversity at day 60 in some patients came from surviving recipient T cells and thymic progenitors. A year post-transplant, T-cell counts and diversity derived mostly from newly produced T cells.

This clonotype was observed at least ten times. What it binds is not known. Preparing the TCRbeta library involved the use of unique molecular identifiers. MiXCR, applied by TCRdb to the PCR reads, yields one record per CDR3 protein. Of approximately 630,000 distinct CDR3 sequences listed, under 15% are singletons. CDR3 size: 14 residues. CDR1 SGHRS and CDR2 YFSETQ come from the germline V gene. V lost 7 bases and J lost 0, with 12 bases in between. The rearrangement uses TRBV5-1 and TRBJ2-3; D gene ambiguous. Source: PBMCs, taken before TCRalphabeta/CD19-depleted stem cell transplant. The TCR originated in a girl aged 2-10 years with congenital amegakaryocytic thrombocytopenia, due to receive a stem cell transplant. The DNA of the CDR3 is TGCGCCAGCTCCTTCGGGCTTAGCACAGATACGCAGTATTTT. Amino acid sequence: CASSFGLSTDTQYF.